The 21 T cell receptor beta chains below all came from one sample that was sequenced in a study of blood T cell repertoires in COVID-19. Clones were read by immunoSEQ multiplex PCR, and TCRdb kept only the in-frame ones, dropping some. This table holds over 90,000 clones, around 82% found once. The sequencing input was peripheral blood. Every receptor here comes from a man aged 50 to 59 with active or convalescent COVID-19.

The chain links TRBV11-2 to TRBJ2-1, with 8 bases lining up with TRBD1. V lost 5 bases and J lost 10; bases outside the gene matches: 7. Germline CDR1 is SGHAT and CDR2 is FQNNGV. CDR3 length: 13 amino acids. The CDR3 DNA sequence: TGTGCCAGCAGCACGGACAGGGCGAAGGAGCAGTTCTTC. Amino acids: CASSTDRAKEQFF.

The chain links TRBV5-4 to TRBJ2-5; 12 nucleotides line up with TRBD2. V trimming: 4 bases; J trimming: 4 bases; junction bases outside the gene matches: 5. CDR1 and CDR2 (germline): SGHNT, YYREEE (reference sequence). CDR3 length: 15 amino acids. The CDR3 DNA reads TGTGCCAGCAGCCCCCTAGCGGGGGGGCCAGAGACCCAGTACTTC. This codes for CASSPLAGGPETQYF.

V usage is TRBV5-1 and J usage is TRBJ1-1; D ambiguous. The CDR3 loop spans 17 amino acids. The germline V gene encodes CDR1 SGHRS and CDR2 YFSETQ. Trimming took off 5 bases at V and 1 base at J, with 21 bases between the two ends. CDR3 sequence: CASRQGVYGNSNTEAFF. CDR3 in DNA: TGCGCCAGCAGACAAGGAGTCTACGGTAACTCGAACACTGAAGCTTTCTTT.

This sequence joins TRBV18 and TRBJ1-1, with 11 bases fitting TRBD1. The CDR3 is 14 amino acids. CDR1 is KGHSH, CDR2 LQKENI, per germline. J lost 5 bases, V lost 3 bases, and 2 bases had no gene match. The CDR3 nucleotides are TGTGCCAGCTCACCGGGACAGGGGGGGACTGAAGCTTTCTTT. As protein: CASSPGQGGTEAFF.

The CDR3 is CASSPSTGRPETQYF. CDR3 sequence (DNA): TGTGCCAGCTCACCTTCGACAGGGAGGCCAGAGACCCAGTACTTC. The chain combines TRBV18 with TRBJ2-5; D perhaps matches TRBD1 (7 bases). The CDR3 extends over 15 amino acids. In germline, CDR1 is KGHSH, CDR2 LQKENI. V lost 3 bases to trimming and J lost 4 bases, with 15 bases between them. Full variable domain (missing parts from reference TRBV18 and TRBJ2-5): NAGVMQNPRHLVRRRGQEARLRCSPMKGHSHVYWYRQLPEEGLKFMVYLQKENIIDESGMPKERFSAEFPKEGPSILRIQQVVRGDSAAYFCASSPSTGRPETQYFGPGTRLLVL.

The chain has TRBV7-2 and TRBJ2-5; TRBD2 matches at 8 bases. The V and J ends lost 3 bases and 5 bases, in that order; junction bases with no gene match: 8. Germline-derived CDR1 and CDR2 are SGHTA and FQGNSA. CDR3 length equals 15 residues. The CDR3 region is CASSFQAGAEETQYF. The CDR3 DNA is TGTGCCAGCAGCTTCCAAGCGGGGGCGGAGGAGACCCAGTACTTC.

The V gene is TRBV20-1, the J gene TRBJ1-1; D gene uncertain. CDR1 is DFQATT and CDR2 is SNEGSKA in the germline V gene (reference sequence). V was cut by 3 bases and J by 1 base, with 6 bases left in between. This CDR3 comprises 12 residues. Here the CDR3 DNA reads TGCAGTGCTAGTTTCGGGAACACTGAAGCTTTCTTT. Amino acid sequence: CSASFGNTEAFF.

V is TRBV5-4 and J is TRBJ2-3, with TRBD2 as a possible D gene (5 bases). Germline V CDR1 and CDR2: SGHNT, YYREEE (reference sequence). V was shortened by 4 bases and J by 3 bases, with 18 bases between the two germline ends. The CDR3 loop spans 16 amino acids. The CDR3 DNA reads as TGTGCCAGCAGCCCGGACGGCGGAGGCACGACAGATACGCAGTATTTT. Translated: CASSPDGGGTTDTQYF.

V gene TRBV19 combines with J gene TRBJ1-2; 9 nucleotides match TRBD1. Unmatched junction bases numbered 1, after V lost 5 bases and J lost 6 bases. Germline V gene sequence: CDR1 LNHDA, CDR2 SQIVND (reference sequence). This CDR3 spans 12 amino acids. The DNA for the CDR3 is TGTGCCAGTAGTCGGACAGGGGATGGCTACACCTTC. This sequence encodes CASSRTGDGYTF. The full variable domain, completed using reference TRBV19 and TRBJ1-2, is DGGITQSPKYLFRKEGQNVTLSCEQNLNHDAMYWYRQDPGQGLRLIYYSQIVNDFQKGDIAEGYSVSREKKESFPLTVTSAQKNPTAFYLCASSRTGDGYTFGSGTRLTVV.

A few counts support this clone. J is TRBJ1-6 and V is TRBV9, with TRBD1 as a possible D gene (5 bases). Germline CDR1 is SGDLS and CDR2 is YYNGEE. This CDR3 has 14 amino acids. V lost 6 bases to trimming and J lost 5 bases, with 12 bases between them. The CDR3 DNA is TGTGCCAGCACCGACAGCAGGAATAATTCACCCCTCCACTTT. Translation gives CASTDSRNNSPLHF.

The rearrangement joins TRBV9 to TRBJ2-7; D perhaps matches TRBD1 (6 bases). V shed 3 bases and J shed 3 bases, with 16 bases lying between them. CDR1 is SGDLS and CDR2 is YYNGEE in the germline V gene. The CDR3 is 15 amino acids. The CDR3 reads CASSGDTKGSYEQYV. The CDR3 DNA sequence: TGTGCCAGCAGCGGGGACACCAAAGGGAGCTACGAGCAGTACGTC.

This sequence joins TRBV19 and TRBJ1-1; 8 nucleotides line up with TRBD1. The CDR3 spans 14 residues. Trimming took 5 bases from V and 3 from J; bases not matched to a gene: 5. Germline lookup yields CDR1 LNHDA and CDR2 SQIVND (reference sequence). The CDR3 spells CASSVTGADTEAFF. CDR3 coding DNA: TGTGCCAGTAGTGTGACAGGGGCGGACACTGAAGCTTTCTTT.

The chain recombines TRBV7-2 with TRBJ1-2, with unresolved D. The CDR3 runs to 13 residues. V was shortened by 5 bases and J by 10 bases, with 17 bases between the two germline ends. Germline V gene data show CDR1 as SGHTA and CDR2 as FQGNSA. The DNA of the CDR3 is TGTGCCAGCAGCATCAGCACGGTCGGGGACTACACCTTC. Its protein product is CASSISTVGDYTF.

This clone appeared a single time. The gene calls are TRBV3-1 (or the pseudogene TRBV3-2) and TRBJ2-5; 11 bases map to TRBD1. The length of the CDR3 is 15 residues. Germline CDR1 LGHDT, CDR2 YNNKEL (reference sequence). V lost 0 bases, J lost 4 bases, and 1 base stayed unmatched. DNA of the CDR3: TGTGCCAGCAGCCAAGAAGGGACAGGGGGAGAGACCCAGTACTTC. Translation gives CASSQEGTGGETQYF.

The V gene is TRBV18, the J gene TRBJ2-5, with D unclear. Germline V gives CDR1 KGHSH, CDR2 LQKENI. This CDR3 has 13 residues. The ends were cut back, 6 bases at V and 4 bases at J, with 12 bases in the middle. CDR3 residues: CASSPGWRETQYF. CDR3 coding DNA: TGTGCCAGCTCGCCTGGGTGGAGAGAGACCCAGTACTTC. The entire variable domain, with the rest obtained from reference TRBV18 and TRBJ2-5, is as follows: NAGVMQNPRHLVRRRGQEARLRCSPMKGHSHVYWYRQLPEEGLKFMVYLQKENIIDESGMPKERFSAEFPKEGPSILRIQQVVRGDSAAYFCASSPGWRETQYFGPGTRLLVL.

The rearrangement uses TRBV6-6 and TRBJ2-7; 8 bases map to TRBD2. Germline V gene data show CDR1 as MNHNY and CDR2 as SVGAGI (reference sequence). The CDR3 sequence is 14 residues long. Trimming removed 2 bases from V and 0 bases from J; junction bases left unmatched: 0. Here the CDR3 reads CASSYAGGSYEQYV. CDR3 coding DNA: TGTGCCAGCAGTTACGCGGGGGGCTCCTACGAGCAGTACGTC.

The sample holds one count of this clone. V and J are TRBV5-1 and TRBJ1-4, with 8 bases identical to TRBD1. V shed 2 bases, J shed 7 bases, and the junction held 4 bases outside the gene matches. The CDR3 extends over 14 amino acids. Per germline, CDR1 SGHRS and CDR2 YFSETQ. The CDR3 DNA reads as TGCGCCAGCAGCTTAGCAGGGGGCGGTGAAAAACTGTTTTTT. Its translation is CASSLAGGGEKLFF.

The rearrangement joins TRBV2 to TRBJ1-5, with D possibly being TRBD1 (5 bases). Germline CDR1 reads SNHLY; CDR2 reads FYNNEI. The CDR3 spans 14 residues. The V end was cut by 7 bases, the J end by 5 bases, with 15 bases between. The CDR3 region is CASNYQGMDQPQHF. The CDR3, as DNA: TGTGCCAGCAATTATCAGGGAATGGATCAGCCCCAGCATTTT.

The chain links TRBV28 to TRBJ2-7; TRBD2 matches at 11 bases. The V gene's germline CDR1 is MDHEN and CDR2 SYDVKM. CDR3 size: 15 residues. Trimming took 2 bases from V and 5 from J; bases not matched to a gene: 5. The DNA for the CDR3 is TGTGCCAGCAGTTTAACTAGCGGGGGAAACCACGAGCAGTACGTC. It yields the protein CASSLTSGGNHEQYV.

The chain carries TRBV2 and TRBJ2-5, with D possibly being TRBD1 (5 bases). Germline CDR1 and CDR2: SNHLY and FYNNEI. V lost 8 bases to trimming and J lost 2 bases, with 9 bases between them. The CDR3 is made up of 12 amino acids. The CDR3 here is CASGAAQETQYF. The CDR3 DNA follows: TGTGCCAGCGGGGCAGCACAAGAGACCCAGTACTTC.

The chain is built from TRBV5-1 and TRBJ2-1; possibly TRBD2 for D (7 bases). V dropped 0 bases and J dropped 2 bases, with 9 bases sitting between them. Germline V gene data show CDR1 as SGHRS and CDR2 as YFSETQ. The CDR3 totals 15 residues. CDR3 sequence: CASSLEGGPYNEQFF. CDR3 nucleotide sequence: TGCGCCAGCAGCTTGGAGGGGGGGCCCTACAATGAGCAGTTCTTC.